These 14 T cell receptor beta chains were sequenced from one sample in a study of T-cell reconstitution after alpha-beta-depleted transplantation in children. Unique molecular identifiers featured in how the TCRbeta library was prepared. Via MiXCR, TCRdb re-called the PCR reads, giving one row per CDR3 protein. The profile shows 450,000 to 550,000 distinct CDR3 sequences, about an eighth of them singletons. Sequences were derived from PBMCs, mostly from graft donor cells, sampled 180 days after TCRalphabeta/CD19-depleted stem cell transplant. Source of these receptors: a female patient aged 2-15 years who had a stem cell transplant for aplastic anemia, so the T cells may come from the graft donor.

V is TRBV12-3 or TRBV12-4 and J is TRBJ1-1; 7 bases are a match to TRBD1. CDR3 length equals 15 residues. The trim removed 3 bases at V and 4 bases at J, leaving 8 bases unmatched. The CDR3: CASSLSGGGITEAFF. Written as DNA, the CDR3 is TGTGCCAGCAGTTTGTCAGGGGGGGGAATCACTGAAGCTTTCTTT.

Many counts were recorded for this clonotype. The chain employs TRBV28 and TRBJ1-1, with 11 nucleotides matching TRBD1. Trimming took 6 bases from V and 5 from J; bases not matched to a gene: 8. Germline CDR1 reads MDHEN; CDR2 reads SYDVKM. The CDR3 covers 15 residues. CDR3 nucleotide sequence: TGTGCCAGCAGGGGGACCGGGACAGGGGGGACTGAAGCTTTCTTT. Its translation: CASRGTGTGGTEAFF. Full variable domain (missing parts from reference TRBV28 and TRBJ1-1): DVKVTQSSRYLVKRTGEKVFLECVQDMDHENMFWYRQDPGLGLRLIYFSYDVKMKEKGDIPEGYSVSREKKERFSLILESASTNQTSMYLCASRGTGTGGTEAFFGQGTRLTVV.

This clonotype has more than one count but fewer than ten. The CDR3 here is CAWGPGGRLSGELFF. CDR3 bases: TGTGCCTGGGGGCCTGGCGGGAGGTTAAGCGGGGAGCTGTTTTTT. V and J are TRBV30 and TRBJ2-2; 8 bases match TRBD2. Germline trimming cut 5 bases from V and 7 bases from J; bases unmatched to any gene: 12. From germline, CDR1 is GTSNPN and CDR2 SVGIG (reference sequence). The CDR3 consists of 15 residues.

This chain links TRBV20-1 with TRBJ2-5, with 10 bases fitting TRBD2. The V gene end was trimmed by 0 bases and the J gene end by 5 bases; junction bases not matched to a gene: 12. The CDR3 loop spans 17 amino acids. The V gene's germline CDR1 is DFQATT and CDR2 SNEGSKA (reference sequence). CDR3 in amino acids: CSARDWLAGVVSETQYF. CDR3 in DNA: TGCAGTGCTAGAGATTGGCTAGCGGGAGTTGTATCGGAGACCCAGTACTTC.

The chain employs TRBV5-1 and TRBJ2-6; D unclear. The CDR3 sequence is 19 residues long. Germline lookup yields CDR1 SGHRS and CDR2 YFSETQ. The ends were cut back, 0 bases at V and 0 bases at J, with 16 bases in the middle. The chain's CDR3 is CASSLVPAGSFSGANVLTF. In DNA form, the CDR3 reads TGCGCCAGCAGCTTGGTTCCAGCAGGATCTTTCTCTGGGGCCAACGTCCTGACTTTC.

The sample holds many counts of this clonotype. This sequence joins TRBV28 and TRBJ2-5, with D maybe TRBD2 (6 bases). CDR1 MDHEN and CDR2 SYDVKM come from the germline V gene. The CDR3 runs 15 residues. The ends were cut back, 5 bases at V and 5 bases at J, with 18 bases in the middle. The CDR3 loop is CASSNTRLVFETQYF. The CDR3 DNA is TGTGCCAGCAGTAACACTCGACTAGTTTTTGAGACCCAGTACTTC. The full variable domain, in which reference TRBV28 and TRBJ2-5 provide the parts outside the CDR3, is DVKVTQSSRYLVKRTGEKVFLECVQDMDHENMFWYRQDPGLGLRLIYFSYDVKMKEKGDIPEGYSVSREKKERFSLILESASTNQTSMYLCASSNTRLVFETQYFGPGTRLLVL.

This chain joins TRBV30 and TRBJ1-5; 8 nucleotides agree with TRBD1. The CDR3 covers 13 residues. The J segment lost 6 bases and the V segment lost 3 bases, leaving 4 bases of the junction unmatched. Germline CDR1 and CDR2: GTSNPN and SVGIG (reference sequence). This CDR3 reads CAWSGQGGQPQHF. The CDR3 nucleotides read TGTGCCTGGAGCGGACAGGGAGGTCAGCCCCAGCATTTT.

This clonotype was seen many times. This chain uses TRBV20-1 with TRBJ2-5; D unclear. This CDR3 is built from 14 residues. V was trimmed by 4 bases and J by 1 base, leaving 13 bases between them. Per germline, CDR1 DFQATT and CDR2 SNEGSKA (reference sequence). The DNA for the CDR3 is TGCAGTGCTATGGTTCGGCTAATCCAAGAGACCCAGTACTTC. It is translated as CSAMVRLIQETQYF.

This clonotype was counted only a few times. The CDR3 region is CASSQALTAGGPTAYNEQFF. In nucleotides, the CDR3 is TGCGCCAGCAGCCAAGCCCTCACCGCGGGAGGGCCTACAGCCTACAATGAGCAGTTCTTC. The rearrangement links TRBV4-3 to TRBJ2-1; 9 bases line up with TRBD2. Trimming removed 1 base from V and 2 bases from J; junction bases left unmatched: 15. The germline gives CDR1 LGHNA, CDR2 YSLEER. The CDR3 totals 20 residues.

Only a few counts were recorded for this clonotype. The V gene is TRBV20-1, the J gene TRBJ2-3; TRBD1 or TRBD2 may be the D gene (5 bases each). The CDR3 spans 12 residues. CDR1 and CDR2 (germline): DFQATT, SNEGSKA (reference sequence). Between the trimmed V and J ends, which lost 7 bases and 6 bases, there was a span of 14 bases. This CDR3 is CSGRDAADTQYF. The CDR3 DNA reads as TGCAGTGGTAGGGACGCGGCGGATACGCAGTATTTT.

This clonotype was seen only a few times. This chain joins TRBV14 and TRBJ2-3; no reliable D call. From germline, CDR1 is SGHDN and CDR2 FVKESK. Trimming took off 0 bases at V and 2 bases at J, with 18 bases between the two ends. The CDR3 totals 18 residues. The CDR3 DNA is TGTGCCAGCAGCCAAGATCGACTTTTTGTGGACCTCACAGATACGCAGTATTTT. Translating it yields CASSQDRLFVDLTDTQYF.

This clonotype showed up just a few times. This chain links TRBV24-1 with TRBJ2-2, with TRBD1 matching 8 bases. Germline V gene lookup returns CDR1 KGHDR and CDR2 SFDVKD. J gave up 1 base and V 11 bases, and 8 bases lay outside the gene matches. This CDR3 has 15 residues. The CDR3 protein is CASGPGTGNTGELFF. As DNA, the CDR3 is TGTGCCAGCGGTCCCGGGACAGGGAACACCGGGGAGCTGTTTTTT.

This clonotype occurred a few times. The chain links TRBV20-1 to TRBJ1-1; possibly TRBD1 for D (5 bases). CDR1 is DFQATT, CDR2 SNEGSKA, per germline (reference sequence). Deletions cut 2 bases from V and 3 bases from J, with 13 bases between. The CDR3 has 14 residues. The DNA of the CDR3 is TGCAGTGCTAGACGCGGGGCTATGGACACTGAAGCTTTCTTT. The encoded protein is CSARRGAMDTEAFF.

This clonotype was counted a few times. The chain couples TRBV24-1 to TRBJ2-6, with 8 positions matching TRBD1. The germline CDR1 and CDR2 sequences are KGHDR and SFDVKD. The CDR3 consists of 16 residues. Trimming cost V 4 bases and J 2 bases; bases outside gene matches: 3. The CDR3 DNA is TGTGCCACCAGTGAACAACAGGGGGCTGGGGCCAACGTCCTGACTTTC. Protein product: CATSEQQGAGANVLTF.